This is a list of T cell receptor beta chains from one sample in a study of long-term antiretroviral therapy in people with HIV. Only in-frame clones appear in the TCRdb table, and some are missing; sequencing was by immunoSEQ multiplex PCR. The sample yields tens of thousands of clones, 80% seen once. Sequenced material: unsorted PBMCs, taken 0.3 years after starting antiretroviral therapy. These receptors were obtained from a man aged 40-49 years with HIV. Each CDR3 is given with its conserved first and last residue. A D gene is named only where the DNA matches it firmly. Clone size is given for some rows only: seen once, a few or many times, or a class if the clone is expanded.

CDR3nt: TGCACCAGCAGCCAAGAAACACATTGCTACGAGCAGTACTTC; CDR3aa: CTSSQETHCYEQYF; d_gene: .; len: 14; abundance: few; j_gene: TRBJ2-7; v_gene: TRBV1
CDR3nt: TGTGCCAGTAGTATTCTTGCGGGACTAGCGGGACCTGGGCCCCCCTACGAGCAGTACTTC; CDR3aa: CASSILAGLAGPGPPYEQYF; d_gene: TRBD2; len: 20; abundance: .; j_gene: TRBJ2-7; v_gene: TRBV19
CDR3nt: TGCGCCAGCAGTGAGCGGCGAGCGGAAGAGACCCAGTACTTC; CDR3aa: CASSERRAEETQYF; d_gene: .; len: 14; abundance: few; j_gene: TRBJ2-5; v_gene: TRBV10-2
CDR3nt: TGCGCCAGCAGCTTGCTCATTTCAAGGGGGGGCCAGAGTGAAAAACTGTTTTTT; CDR3aa: CASSLLISRGGQSEKLFF; d_gene: .; len: 18; abundance: .; j_gene: TRBJ1-4; v_gene: TRBV5-1
CDR3nt: TGTGCCAGCAGCTTAGCCTGGGACAATGAGCAGTTCTTC; CDR3aa: CASSLAWDNEQFF; d_gene: .; len: 13; abundance: .; j_gene: TRBJ2-1; v_gene: TRBV11-3
CDR3nt: TGTGCCATCCGGGGGACAGTGACTGAAGCTTTCTTT; CDR3aa: CAIRGTVTEAFF; d_gene: TRBD1; len: 12; abundance: .; j_gene: TRBJ1-1; v_gene: TRBV10-3
CDR3nt: TGTGCCAGCAGTGTACCCAGGGGACAAGAGACCCAGTACTTC; CDR3aa: CASSVPRGQETQYF; d_gene: .; len: 14; abundance: .; j_gene: TRBJ2-5; v_gene: TRBV2
CDR3nt: TGTGCCAGCAGTTCCCACCCAGATGCTGAAGCTTTCTTT; CDR3aa: CASSSHPDAEAFF; d_gene: .; len: 13; abundance: once; j_gene: TRBJ1-1; v_gene: TRBV6-5
CDR3nt: TGTGCCAGTAGTATTTATAGGACAGCGAGTCAGCCCCAGCATTTT; CDR3aa: CASSIYRTASQPQHF; d_gene: .; len: 15; abundance: .; j_gene: TRBJ1-5; v_gene: TRBV19
CDR3nt: TGTGCCAGCAGTTCACAGGGGGCGCGCACTGAAGCTTTCTTT; CDR3aa: CASSSQGARTEAFF; d_gene: TRBD1; len: 14; abundance: few; j_gene: TRBJ1-1; v_gene: TRBV6-5
CDR3nt: TGCGCCAGCAGCCAAGCACCAAATTGGGGCTACACCTTC; CDR3aa: CASSQAPNWGYTF; d_gene: .; len: 13; abundance: .; j_gene: TRBJ1-2; v_gene: TRBV4-3
CDR3nt: TGCGCCAGCAGCGACGGGGGGGTGAGTAGGACAGATACGCAGTATTTT; CDR3aa: CASSDGGVSRTDTQYF; d_gene: TRBD2; len: 16; abundance: .; j_gene: TRBJ2-3; v_gene: TRBV5-1
CDR3nt: TGCGCCAGCAGCCCCTACCGGAGCAGGGACACAGATACGCAGTATTTT; CDR3aa: CASSPYRSRDTDTQYF; d_gene: .; len: 16; abundance: .; j_gene: TRBJ2-3; v_gene: TRBV5-1
CDR3nt: TGTGCCAGCAGCTTAGCAGCGGCAGATACGCAGTATTTT; CDR3aa: CASSLAAADTQYF; d_gene: .; len: 13; abundance: .; j_gene: TRBJ2-3; v_gene: TRBV7-2
CDR3nt: TGCAGCGTGACAGGGATCCACGAGCAGTACTTC; CDR3aa: CSVTGIHEQYF; d_gene: TRBD1; len: 11; abundance: .; j_gene: TRBJ2-7; v_gene: TRBV29-1
CDR3nt: TGTGCCAGCAGTGTCCGGGACAGGCAGGTATCGCAGTATTTT; CDR3aa: CASSVRDRQVSQYF; d_gene: TRBD1; len: 14; abundance: .; j_gene: TRBJ2-3; v_gene: TRBV6-1
CDR3nt: TGTGCCAGCAGCGTAGCTGGGCCAACCTACGAGCAGTACTTC; CDR3aa: CASSVAGPTYEQYF; d_gene: .; len: 14; abundance: .; j_gene: TRBJ2-7; v_gene: TRBV9
CDR3nt: TGCGCCAGCAGCTTGGGCCCCGGGACAGGGGGCGAGGAGCAGTACTTC; CDR3aa: CASSLGPGTGGEEQYF; d_gene: TRBD1; len: 16; abundance: .; j_gene: TRBJ2-7; v_gene: TRBV5-1
CDR3nt: TGTGCCAGCAGCTCGGGACAGGGGGCGACTGGGGCCAACGTCCTGACTTTC; CDR3aa: CASSSGQGATGANVLTF; d_gene: TRBD1; len: 17; abundance: .; j_gene: TRBJ2-6; v_gene: TRBV5-8
CDR3nt: TGTGCCAGCAGCTTAGTGGACCGACGGTACTTC; CDR3aa: CASSLVDRRYF; d_gene: .; len: 11; abundance: .; j_gene: TRBJ2-7; v_gene: TRBV7-8
CDR3nt: TGTGCCAGCTCACGCAGGGAAGCCGGGGAGCTGTTTTTT; CDR3aa: CASSRREAGELFF; d_gene: .; len: 13; abundance: .; j_gene: TRBJ2-2; v_gene: TRBV18
CDR3nt: TGTGCCAGCAGCGTAGGGGACAGGGGATATGAAGCTTTCTTT; CDR3aa: CASSVGDRGYEAFF; d_gene: TRBD1; len: 14; abundance: .; j_gene: TRBJ1-1; v_gene: TRBV9
CDR3nt: TGTGCCAGCAGTGAATGGGGGGTGGGGAGTGGCTACACCTTC; CDR3aa: CASSEWGVGSGYTF; d_gene: .; len: 14; abundance: few; j_gene: TRBJ1-2; v_gene: TRBV2
CDR3nt: TGTGCCACCCGCGGTCCGTTTTCTGGAAACACCATATATTTT; CDR3aa: CATRGPFSGNTIYF; d_gene: .; len: 14; abundance: .; j_gene: TRBJ1-3; v_gene: TRBV6-1
CDR3nt: TGTGCCAGCGGCCCAAAGGTTGCGGGAGGCGGGCAGTTCTTC; CDR3aa: CASGPKVAGGGQFF; d_gene: TRBD2; len: 14; abundance: .; j_gene: TRBJ2-1; v_gene: TRBV9
CDR3nt: TGTGCCAGCAGCCCGGGACAGGGGGTAGGGACAGATACGCAGTATTTT; CDR3aa: CASSPGQGVGTDTQYF; d_gene: TRBD1; len: 16; abundance: .; j_gene: TRBJ2-3; v_gene: TRBV4-2
CDR3nt: TGTGCCAGCAGCCCCGACCGGACAGATAACTATGGCTACACCTTC; CDR3aa: CASSPDRTDNYGYTF; d_gene: .; len: 15; abundance: few; j_gene: TRBJ1-2; v_gene: TRBV7-9
CDR3nt: TGTGCCAGCAGCTTGGGGACATGGGGAGAGACCCAGTACTTC; CDR3aa: CASSLGTWGETQYF; d_gene: .; len: 14; abundance: .; j_gene: TRBJ2-5; v_gene: TRBV5-5
CDR3nt: TGTGCCAGCAGCGCCAAACTAGCGGGAATTATCACAGATACGCAGTATTTT; CDR3aa: CASSAKLAGIITDTQYF; d_gene: TRBD2; len: 17; abundance: .; j_gene: TRBJ2-3; v_gene: TRBV9
CDR3nt: TGTGCCACCAGATATCAACAGATAAATAGCAATCAGCCCCAGCATTTT; CDR3aa: CATRYQQINSNQPQHF; d_gene: .; len: 16; abundance: .; j_gene: TRBJ1-5; v_gene: TRBV15
CDR3nt: TGTGCCAGCGGAAGCGGGAGGGCAAACGAGCAGTACTTC; CDR3aa: CASGSGRANEQYF; d_gene: TRBD2; len: 13; abundance: .; j_gene: TRBJ2-7; v_gene: TRBV5-6
CDR3nt: TGCAGCGTTACAGGGTTCAGCGGGAGCCAGACCCAGTACTTC; CDR3aa: CSVTGFSGSQTQYF; d_gene: TRBD2; len: 14; abundance: .; j_gene: TRBJ2-5; v_gene: TRBV29-1
CDR3nt: TGTGCCAGCAGCCTTTTTGGTACCTCCTACGAGCAGTACTTC; CDR3aa: CASSLFGTSYEQYF; d_gene: .; len: 14; abundance: .; j_gene: TRBJ2-7; v_gene: TRBV7-6
CDR3nt: TGTGCCAGCTCACCGCTGATGGGGGACTACGAGCAGTACTTC; CDR3aa: CASSPLMGDYEQYF; d_gene: .; len: 14; abundance: .; j_gene: TRBJ2-7; v_gene: TRBV18
CDR3nt: TGTGCCAGCTCACAACGCAGCGGGGGCACAGATACGCAGTATTTT; CDR3aa: CASSQRSGGTDTQYF; d_gene: TRBD2; len: 15; abundance: .; j_gene: TRBJ2-3; v_gene: TRBV18
CDR3nt: TGTGCCAGCAGCCCCGACTCCTCTAGCACAGATACGCAGTATTTT; CDR3aa: CASSPDSSSTDTQYF; d_gene: .; len: 15; abundance: .; j_gene: TRBJ2-3; v_gene: TRBV7-9
CDR3nt: TGTGCCAGCAGTTACCCCTTGATGACAGGGTCAGATACGCAGTATTTT; CDR3aa: CASSYPLMTGSDTQYF; d_gene: TRBD1; len: 16; abundance: .; j_gene: TRBJ2-3; v_gene: TRBV6-6
CDR3nt: TGTGCCAGCAGTTTTGGGGTAGCGGGAGTAGGAGAGCAGTTCTTC; CDR3aa: CASSFGVAGVGEQFF; d_gene: TRBD2; len: 15; abundance: .; j_gene: TRBJ2-1; v_gene: TRBV28
CDR3nt: TGTGCCAGTAGTCGAATCACAGACACTGAAGCTTTCTTT; CDR3aa: CASSRITDTEAFF; d_gene: .; len: 13; abundance: once; j_gene: TRBJ1-1; v_gene: TRBV19